Below, 25 T cell receptor beta chains from the same sample are listed, as sequenced in a study of blood T cell repertoires in COVID-19. Produced via immunoSEQ multiplex PCR; TCRdb's table is partial and in-frame only. The sample lists approximately 440,000 clones, 80% to 95% occurring once. Sequencing was performed on PBMCs or T cells enriched from blood (not recorded which). The receptor source for this set is a young man who had recovered from COVID-19.

This clone was seen a few times. J is TRBJ1-2 and V is TRBV11-3; D not certain. Germline CDR1 and CDR2: SGHNT and YENEEA. The length of the CDR3 is 14 residues. V lost 3 bases and J 6 bases, leaving 14 bases between the germline ends. CDR3 region: CASSLRFGANGYTF. CDR3 nucleotide sequence: TGTGCCAGCAGCTTGCGCTTCGGAGCGAATGGCTACACCTTC.

The gene calls are TRBV2 and TRBJ1-2; D not certain. This CDR3 has 12 amino acids. Trimming left V 0 bases short and J 7 bases short, with 6 bases between. Germline V gene sequence: CDR1 SNHLY, CDR2 FYNNEI. This CDR3 reads CASSEARVGYTF. In nucleotides, the CDR3 is TGTGCCAGCAGTGAAGCTCGAGTTGGCTACACCTTC. Using reference TRBV2 and TRBJ1-2 for the parts outside the CDR3, the full variable domain is EPEVTQTPSHQVTQMGQEVILRCVPISNHLYFYWYRQILGQKVEFLVSFYNNEISEKSEIFDDQFSVERPDGSNFTLKIRSTKLEDSAMYFCASSEARVGYTFGSGTRLTVV.

V is TRBV6-6 and J is TRBJ1-5, with a weak D call TRBD1 (6 bases). Germline V lookup: CDR1 MNHNY, CDR2 SVGAGI (reference sequence). V lost 5 bases and J lost 2, with 19 bases in between. The length of the CDR3 is 17 residues. The CDR3 here is CASSPNRAGARNQPQHF. The CDR3, as DNA: TGTGCCAGCAGTCCTAACAGGGCAGGGGCACGCAATCAGCCCCAGCATTTT.

The chain uses TRBV19 and TRBJ1-5; unclear D gene. The germline CDR1 and CDR2 sequences are LNHDA and SQIVND (reference sequence). Trimming left V 5 bases short and J 3 bases short, with 5 bases between. CDR3 length: 12 amino acids. This CDR3 reads CASSLANQPQHF. The CDR3 region has the DNA TGTGCCAGTAGTTTGGCCAATCAGCCCCAGCATTTT.

The CDR3: CAGARSNNGNQPQHF. For the CDR3, the DNA is TGTGCCGGGGCGAGGAGCAACAATGGCAATCAGCCCCAGCATTTT. This chain uses TRBV6-5 with TRBJ1-5, with TRBD1 as a possible D gene (5 bases). The CDR3 covers 15 residues. Germline values: CDR1 MNHEY, CDR2 SVGAGI. Trimming cost V 11 bases and J 2 bases, with 19 bases left between them.

The chain is built from TRBV7-6 and TRBJ1-3; the match to TRBD1 covers 7 bases. There are 16 residues in the CDR3. V shed 2 bases, J shed 2 bases, and the junction held 6 bases outside the gene matches. Per the germline V gene, CDR1 is SGHVS and CDR2 is FNYEAQ. The CDR3 coding sequence is TGTGCCAGCAGCTTAAGGACAGGAAGGACTGGAAACACCATATATTTT. As protein: CASSLRTGRTGNTIYF. The full variable domain, completed using reference TRBV7-6 and TRBJ1-3, is GAGVSQSPRYKVTKRGQDVALRCDPISGHVSLYWYRQALGQGPEFLTYFNYEAQQDKSGLPNDRFSAERPEGSISTLTIQRTEQRDSAMYRCASSLRTGRTGNTIYFGEGSWLTVV.

This chain links TRBV15 with TRBJ2-1; D gene uncertain. V gave up 0 bases and J gave up 0 bases, with 9 bases separating them. Per germline, CDR1 LNHNV and CDR2 YYDKDF (reference sequence). The CDR3 consists of 16 residues. The CDR3, as DNA: TGTGCCACCAGCAGAGATTACGGTAGCTCCTACAATGAGCAGTTCTTC. It translates to CATSRDYGSSYNEQFF.

The gene calls are TRBV9 and TRBJ1-4; the D gene is possibly TRBD1 (5 bases). The germline V and J ends were trimmed by 3 bases and 3 bases, with 6 bases remaining between them. The CDR3 has 13 amino acids. The germline V gene has CDR1 SGDLS and CDR2 YYNGEE. The CDR3 DNA is TGTGCCAGCAGCGGGACACCTAATGAAAAACTGTTTTTT. Its translation: CASSGTPNEKLFF. Full variable domain (rest looked up from reference TRBV9 and TRBJ1-4): DSGVTQTPKHLITATGQRVTLRCSPRSGDLSVYWYQQSLDQGLQFLIQYYNGEERAKGNILERFSAQQFPDLHSELNLSSLELGDSALYFCASSGTPNEKLFFGSGTQLSVL.

CDR3 amino acids: CASSAKQGGYGYTF. The CDR3 region has the DNA TGTGCCAGCAGCGCCAAACAGGGGGGCTATGGCTACACCTTC. V and J are TRBV7-8 and TRBJ1-2, with TRBD1 matching over 8 bases. The CDR3 totals 14 residues. Germline CDR1 reads SGHVS; CDR2 reads FQNEAQ. After removal of 5 bases from V and 4 bases from J, the junction contained 6 bases not matched to a gene.

The chain uses TRBV27 and TRBJ1-6; possible D gene TRBD1, 5 bases. The germline gives CDR1 MNHEY, CDR2 SMNVEV (reference sequence). Deletions cut 2 bases from V and 10 bases from J, with 12 bases between. The CDR3 covers 14 residues. This CDR3 is CASSLEGARSPLHF. The CDR3 DNA sequence: TGTGCCAGCAGTTTAGAAGGGGCTCGGTCACCCCTCCACTTT.

Regarding this clone: Other DNA sequences in this sample translate to the same CDR3. The rearrangement uses TRBV3-1 (or the pseudogene TRBV3-2) and TRBJ1-5; D is perhaps TRBD1 (6 bases). Trimming cost V 2 bases and J 2 bases, with 7 bases left between them. The CDR3 is 14 amino acids. Germline CDR1 and CDR2: LGHDT and YNNKEL (reference sequence). In DNA form, the CDR3 reads TGTGCCAGCAGCCAAAACAGGGGCAATCAGCCCCAGCATTTT. Amino acid sequence: CASSQNRGNQPQHF.

The V and J genes are TRBV10-2 and TRBJ1-1; D not certain. Trimming pared 0 bases from V and 3 bases from J, leaving 8 bases between. The CDR3 length is 14 residues. In germline, CDR1 is WSHSY, CDR2 SAAADI. The CDR3 DNA reads TGCGCCAGCAGTGAGTCGACGACTTACACTGAAGCTTTCTTT. It specifies CASSESTTYTEAFF.

The rearrangement links TRBV28 to TRBJ1-6; TRBD1 is a possible D gene (5 bases). V lost 6 bases, J lost 0 bases, and 12 bases lay in between. CDR3 length equals 16 residues. Germline V gene sequence: CDR1 MDHEN, CDR2 SYDVKM. The chain's CDR3 is CASRVDRSSYNSPLHF. CDR3 sequence (DNA): TGTGCCAGCAGGGTCGACAGAAGCTCCTATAATTCACCCCTCCACTTT.

This chain joins TRBV28 and TRBJ2-1; D is unresolved. Trimming removed 6 bases at V and 0 bases at J, with 6 bases between. Germline CDR1 and CDR2: MDHEN and SYDVKM. This CDR3 has 13 residues. CDR3: CASRASSYNEQFF. DNA for the CDR3: TGTGCCAGCAGGGCTAGCTCCTACAATGAGCAGTTCTTC.

This rearrangement joins TRBV9 to TRBJ1-2; D perhaps matches TRBD1 (6 bases). Germline V CDR1 and CDR2: SGDLS, YYNGEE. The V end lost 2 bases, the J end lost 4 bases, and 15 bases lay between the germline ends. CDR3 length: 15 residues. The DNA of the CDR3 is TGTGCCAGCAGCGTTGGTTCGGGGGGCGGCTATGGCTACACCTTC. Its translation: CASSVGSGGGYGYTF.

This rearrangement joins TRBV2 to TRBJ2-1; perhaps TRBD1 as D (6 bases). The germline gives CDR1 SNHLY, CDR2 FYNNEI. Trimming left V 7 bases short and J 2 bases short, with 18 bases between. The CDR3 loop spans 16 amino acids. CDR3 protein: CASKSRSGDTYNEQFF. CDR3 sequence (DNA): TGTGCCAGCAAATCTAGGAGTGGGGACACCTACAATGAGCAGTTCTTC.

The chain carries TRBV11-2 and TRBJ1-5; no firm D call. The CDR3 length is 13 residues. Germline values: CDR1 SGHAT, CDR2 FQNNGV. The V end was cut by 5 bases, the J end by 3 bases, with 8 bases between. This CDR3 reads CASSGRVNQPQHF. The CDR3 DNA follows: TGTGCCAGCAGCGGGAGGGTCAATCAGCCCCAGCATTTT.

V usage is TRBV5-1 and J usage is TRBJ1-4, with 7 positions matching TRBD1. Per germline, CDR1 SGHRS and CDR2 YFSETQ. The V and J ends lost 4 bases and 5 bases, in that order; junction bases with no gene match: 5. The CDR3 contains 14 residues. CDR3 amino acids: CASSRDRGNEKLFF. For the CDR3, the DNA is TGCGCCAGCAGCCGGGACAGAGGGAATGAAAAACTGTTTTTT.

The chain uses TRBV28 and TRBJ1-6; D ambiguous. This CDR3 region has 14 residues. Trimming stripped 6 bases from V and 6 bases from J, with 12 bases between. The germline gives CDR1 MDHEN, CDR2 SYDVKM. Here the CDR3 DNA reads TGTGCCAGCAGGGAGAGGGTCTCTAATTCACCCCTCCACTTT. This sequence encodes CASRERVSNSPLHF.

The chain uses TRBV25-1 and TRBJ1-2; the match to TRBD1 covers 7 bases. The germline gives CDR1 MGHDK, CDR2 SYGVNS. The CDR3 is 13 amino acids. The V and J ends lost 4 bases and 4 bases, in that order; junction bases with no gene match: 3. The CDR3 here is CASSGTGRYGYTF. The CDR3 DNA reads as TGTGCCAGCAGTGGGACAGGCCGCTATGGCTACACCTTC.

Remarks on this clone: The sample has other DNA sequences that encode this CDR3 too. The chain carries TRBV2 and TRBJ1-3; D may be TRBD1 (6 bases). The CDR3 sequence is 13 residues long. Trimming took off 3 bases at V and 3 bases at J, with 6 bases between the two ends. CDR1 and CDR2 from the germline V gene are SNHLY and FYNNEI. The CDR3 is CASSDRGGNTIYF. Written as DNA, the CDR3 is TGTGCCAGCAGTGACAGGGGTGGAAACACCATATATTTT.

V gene TRBV3-1 (or the pseudogene TRBV3-2) combines with J gene TRBJ1-4; possible D gene TRBD1, 6 bases. CDR1 and CDR2 (germline): LGHDT, YNNKEL (reference sequence). The CDR3 runs to 13 residues. The germline V and J ends were trimmed by 3 bases and 7 bases, with 9 bases remaining between them. Here the CDR3 reads CASSHRQVEKLFF. The CDR3 bases are TGTGCCAGCAGCCATCGACAGGTTGAAAAACTGTTTTTT.

The genes are TRBV28 and TRBJ1-2; tentative D call: TRBD1 (5 bases). Germline lookup yields CDR1 MDHEN and CDR2 SYDVKM. This CDR3 region has 14 residues. The ends were cut back, 3 bases at V and 4 bases at J, with 12 bases in the middle. The CDR3 DNA reads as TGTGCCAGCAGTTTCGACAGATCGGTCTATGGCTACACCTTC. The encoded protein is CASSFDRSVYGYTF.

This clone was picked up a small number of times. This chain links TRBV18 with TRBJ1-2; 7 positions match TRBD1. Trimming removed 2 bases from V and 4 bases from J; junction bases left unmatched: 7. This CDR3 region has 15 residues. The germline CDR1 and CDR2 sequences are KGHSH and LQKENI. CDR3 amino acids: CASSPNDRAGYGYTF. CDR3 nucleotides: TGTGCCAGCTCACCAAACGACAGGGCAGGCTATGGCTACACCTTC.

The chain has TRBV20-1 and TRBJ1-1; D unresolved. Germline values: CDR1 DFQATT, CDR2 SNEGSKA (reference sequence). CDR3 size: 11 residues. Trimming shortened V by 6 bases and J by 11 bases, and 16 bases separated the two germline ends. The DNA of the CDR3 is TGCAGTGCCCACGACCAGTCGCGGGCTTTCTTT. Its translation is CSAHDQSRAFF.